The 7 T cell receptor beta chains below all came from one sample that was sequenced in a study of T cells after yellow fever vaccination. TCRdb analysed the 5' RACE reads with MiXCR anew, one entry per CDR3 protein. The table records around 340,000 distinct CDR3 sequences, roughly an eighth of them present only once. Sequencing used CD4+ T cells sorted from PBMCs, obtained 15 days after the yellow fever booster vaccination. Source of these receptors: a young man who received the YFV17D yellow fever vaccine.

The CDR3 nucleotides read TGTGCCAGCAGCGCCTTTCGGAGGGGCACAGATACGCAGTATTTT. Amino acid sequence: CASSAFRRGTDTQYF. The chain carries TRBV11-2 and TRBJ2-3; possibly TRBD2 for D (6 bases). This CDR3 is 15 amino acids long. Per germline, CDR1 SGHAT and CDR2 FQNNGV. Trimming pared 5 bases from V and 1 base from J, leaving 13 bases between. The full variable domain, with the rest looked up from reference TRBV11-2 and TRBJ2-3, is EAGVAQSPRYKIIEKRQSVAFWCNPISGHATLYWYQQILGQGPKLLIQFQNNGVVDDSQLPKDRFSAERLKGVDSTLKIQPAKLEDSAVYLCASSAFRRGTDTQYFGPGTRLTVL.

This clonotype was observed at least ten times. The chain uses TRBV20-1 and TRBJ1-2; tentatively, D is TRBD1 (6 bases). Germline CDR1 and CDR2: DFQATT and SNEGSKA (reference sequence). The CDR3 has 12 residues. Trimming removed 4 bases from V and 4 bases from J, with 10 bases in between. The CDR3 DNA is TGCAGTGCTAAGAGGGGGGCCTATGGCTACACCTTC. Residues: CSAKRGAYGYTF.

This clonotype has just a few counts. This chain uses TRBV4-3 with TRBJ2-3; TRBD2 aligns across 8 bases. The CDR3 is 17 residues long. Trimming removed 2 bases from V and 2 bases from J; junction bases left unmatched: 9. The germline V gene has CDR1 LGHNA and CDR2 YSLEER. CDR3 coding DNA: TGCGCCAGCAGCCAACTCACTAGCGGAGCTAACACAGATACGCAGTATTTT. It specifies CASSQLTSGANTDTQYF.

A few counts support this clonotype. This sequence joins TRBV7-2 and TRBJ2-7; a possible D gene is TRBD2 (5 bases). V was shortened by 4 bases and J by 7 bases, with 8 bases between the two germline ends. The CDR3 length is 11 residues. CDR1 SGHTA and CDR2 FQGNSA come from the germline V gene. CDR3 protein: CASSSGWEQYF. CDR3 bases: TGTGCCAGCAGCTCGGGGTGGGAGCAGTACTTC.

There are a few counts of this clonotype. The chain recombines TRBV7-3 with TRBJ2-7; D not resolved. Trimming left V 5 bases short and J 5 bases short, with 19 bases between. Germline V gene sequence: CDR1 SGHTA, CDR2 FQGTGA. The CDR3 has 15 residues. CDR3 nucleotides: TGTGCCAGCAGCCCTGGTGACTCGGCTCCCCACGAGCAGTACTTC. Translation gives CASSPGDSAPHEQYF. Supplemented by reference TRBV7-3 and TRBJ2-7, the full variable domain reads GAGVSQTPSNKVTEKGKYVELRCDPISGHTALYWYRQSLGQGPEFLIYFQGTGAADDSGLPNDRFFAVRPEGSVSTLKIQRTERGDSAVYLCASSPGDSAPHEQYFGPGTRLTVT.

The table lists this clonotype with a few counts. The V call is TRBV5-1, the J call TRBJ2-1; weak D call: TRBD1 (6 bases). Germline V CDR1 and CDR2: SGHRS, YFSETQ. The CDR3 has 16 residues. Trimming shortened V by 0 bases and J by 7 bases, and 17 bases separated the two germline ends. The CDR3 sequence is CASSLVFGGLDNEQFF. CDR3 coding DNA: TGCGCCAGCAGCTTGGTATTTGGGGGCCTCGATAATGAGCAGTTCTTC.

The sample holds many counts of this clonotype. The CDR3 protein is CASSLVNSGNTIYF. CDR3 coding DNA: TGTGCCAGCAGTTTGGTGAACTCTGGAAACACCATATATTTT. The V call is TRBV12-3 or TRBV12-4, the J call TRBJ1-3; D is undetermined. The CDR3 totals 14 residues. The V end was cut by 3 bases, the J end by 0 bases, with 6 bases between.